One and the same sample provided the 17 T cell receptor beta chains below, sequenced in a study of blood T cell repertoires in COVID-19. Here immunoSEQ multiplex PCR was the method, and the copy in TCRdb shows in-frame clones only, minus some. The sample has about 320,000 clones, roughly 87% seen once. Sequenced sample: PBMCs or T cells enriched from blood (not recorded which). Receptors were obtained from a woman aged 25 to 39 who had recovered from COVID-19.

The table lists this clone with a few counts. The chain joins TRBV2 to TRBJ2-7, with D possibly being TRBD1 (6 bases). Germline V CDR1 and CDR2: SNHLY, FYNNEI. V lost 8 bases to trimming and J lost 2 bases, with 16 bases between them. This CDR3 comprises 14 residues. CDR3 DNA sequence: TGTGCCAGCCATGAACAGGGCCCTACCTACGAGCAGTACTTC. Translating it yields CASHEQGPTYEQYF. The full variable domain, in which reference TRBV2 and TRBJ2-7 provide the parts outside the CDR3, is EPEVTQTPSHQVTQMGQEVILRCVPISNHLYFYWYRQILGQKVEFLVSFYNNEISEKSEIFDDQFSVERPDGSNFTLKIRSTKLEDSAMYFCASHEQGPTYEQYFGPGTRLTVT.

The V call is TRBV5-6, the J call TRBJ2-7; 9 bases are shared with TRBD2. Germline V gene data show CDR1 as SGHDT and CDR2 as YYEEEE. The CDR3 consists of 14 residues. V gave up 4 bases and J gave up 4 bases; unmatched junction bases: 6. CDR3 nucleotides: TGTGCCAGCAGCCCCGGGACTAGCTTGTACGAGCAGTACTTC. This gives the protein CASSPGTSLYEQYF. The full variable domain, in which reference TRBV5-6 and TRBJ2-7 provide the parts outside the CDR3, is DAGVTQSPTHLIKTRGQQVTLRCSPKSGHDTVSWYQQALGQGPQFIFQYYEEEERQRGNFPDRFSGHQFPNYSSELNVNALLLGDSALYLCASSPGTSLYEQYFGPGTRLTVT.

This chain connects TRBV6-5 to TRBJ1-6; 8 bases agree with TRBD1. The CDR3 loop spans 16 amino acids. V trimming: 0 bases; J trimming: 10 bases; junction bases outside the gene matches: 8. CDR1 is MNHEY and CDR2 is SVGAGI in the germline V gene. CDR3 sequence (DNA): TGTGCCAGCAGTTACTCGGGCAGGGGGCTTCAATCACCCCTCCACTTT. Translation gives CASSYSGRGLQSPLHF.

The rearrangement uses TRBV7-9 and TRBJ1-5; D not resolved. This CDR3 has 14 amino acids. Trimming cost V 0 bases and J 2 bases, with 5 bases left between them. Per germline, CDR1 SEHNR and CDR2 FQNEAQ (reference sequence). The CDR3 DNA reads TGTGCCAGCAGCTTAGCGGCAGGCAATCAGCCCCAGCATTTT. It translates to CASSLAAGNQPQHF.

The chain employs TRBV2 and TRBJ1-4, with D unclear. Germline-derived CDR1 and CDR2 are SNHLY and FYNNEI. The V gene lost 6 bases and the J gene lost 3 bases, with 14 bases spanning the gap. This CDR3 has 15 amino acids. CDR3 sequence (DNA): TGTGCCAGCAGCGCCATCGGGGTGCCTAATGAAAAACTGTTTTTT. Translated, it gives CASSAIGVPNEKLFF.

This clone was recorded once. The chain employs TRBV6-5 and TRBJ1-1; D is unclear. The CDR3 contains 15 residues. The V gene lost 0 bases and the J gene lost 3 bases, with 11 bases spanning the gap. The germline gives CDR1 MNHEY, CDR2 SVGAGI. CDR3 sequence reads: CASSYSWRVDTEAFF. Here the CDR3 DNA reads TGTGCCAGCAGTTACTCGTGGCGGGTGGACACTGAAGCTTTCTTT.

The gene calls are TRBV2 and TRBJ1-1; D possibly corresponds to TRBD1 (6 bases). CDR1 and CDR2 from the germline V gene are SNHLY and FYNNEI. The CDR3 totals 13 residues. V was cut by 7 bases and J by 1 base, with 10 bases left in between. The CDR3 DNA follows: TGTGCCAGCACAGGGACAACGAACACTGAAGCTTTCTTT. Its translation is CASTGTTNTEAFF.

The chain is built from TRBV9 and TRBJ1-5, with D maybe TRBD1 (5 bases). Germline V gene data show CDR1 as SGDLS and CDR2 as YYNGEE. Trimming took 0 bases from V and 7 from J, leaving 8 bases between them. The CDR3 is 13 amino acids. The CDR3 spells CASSVGGVQPQHF. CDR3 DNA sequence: TGTGCCAGCAGCGTAGGGGGGGTACAGCCCCAGCATTTT.

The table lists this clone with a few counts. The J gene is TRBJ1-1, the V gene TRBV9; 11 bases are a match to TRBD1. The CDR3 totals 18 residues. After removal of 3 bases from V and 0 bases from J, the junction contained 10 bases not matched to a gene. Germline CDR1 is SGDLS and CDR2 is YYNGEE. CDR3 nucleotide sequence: TGTGCCAGCAGCGAGGGACAGGGGGATTACAGACTGAACACTGAAGCTTTCTTT. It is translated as CASSEGQGDYRLNTEAFF.

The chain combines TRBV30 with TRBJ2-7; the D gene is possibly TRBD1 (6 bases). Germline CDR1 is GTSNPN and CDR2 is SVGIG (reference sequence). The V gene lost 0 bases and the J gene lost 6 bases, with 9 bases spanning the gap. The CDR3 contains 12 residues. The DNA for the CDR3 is TGTGCCTGGAGTGTAACAGGGAGCGAGCAGTACTTC. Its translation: CAWSVTGSEQYF.

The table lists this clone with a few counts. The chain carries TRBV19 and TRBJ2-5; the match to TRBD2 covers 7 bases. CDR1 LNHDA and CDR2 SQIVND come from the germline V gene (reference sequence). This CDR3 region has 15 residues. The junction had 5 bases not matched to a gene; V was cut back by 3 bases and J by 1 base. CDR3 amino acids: CASSIGRGFQETQYF. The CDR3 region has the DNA TGTGCCAGTAGTATCGGGCGGGGGTTCCAAGAGACCCAGTACTTC.

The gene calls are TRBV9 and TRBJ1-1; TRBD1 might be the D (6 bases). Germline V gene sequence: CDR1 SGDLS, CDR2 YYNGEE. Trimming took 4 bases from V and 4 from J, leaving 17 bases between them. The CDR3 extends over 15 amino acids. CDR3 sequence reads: CASSSHPGQFTEAFF. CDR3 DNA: TGTGCCAGCAGCAGCCACCCGGGACAATTCACTGAAGCTTTCTTT.

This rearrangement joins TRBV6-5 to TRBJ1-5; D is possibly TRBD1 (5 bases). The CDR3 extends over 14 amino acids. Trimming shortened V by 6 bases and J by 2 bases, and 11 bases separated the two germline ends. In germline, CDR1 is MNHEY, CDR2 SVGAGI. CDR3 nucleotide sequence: TGTGCCAGCAGACAGGACAAGGGCAATCAGCCCCAGCATTTT. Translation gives CASRQDKGNQPQHF.

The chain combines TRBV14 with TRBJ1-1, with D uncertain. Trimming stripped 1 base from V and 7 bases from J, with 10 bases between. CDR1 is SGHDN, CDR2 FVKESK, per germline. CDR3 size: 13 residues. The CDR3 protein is CASSQVSQREAFF. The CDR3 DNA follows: TGTGCCAGCAGCCAAGTGTCCCAGCGTGAAGCTTTCTTT.

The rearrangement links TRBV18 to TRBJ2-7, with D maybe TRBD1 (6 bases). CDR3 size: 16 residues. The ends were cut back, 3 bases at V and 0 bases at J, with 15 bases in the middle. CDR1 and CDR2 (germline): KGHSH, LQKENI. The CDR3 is CASSPAGTTRSYEQYF. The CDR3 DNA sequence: TGTGCCAGCTCACCGGCCGGGACAACCCGCTCCTACGAGCAGTACTTC.

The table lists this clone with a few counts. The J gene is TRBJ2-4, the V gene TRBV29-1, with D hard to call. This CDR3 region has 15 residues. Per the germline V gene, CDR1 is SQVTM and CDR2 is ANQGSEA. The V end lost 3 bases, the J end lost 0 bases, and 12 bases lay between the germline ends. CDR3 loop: CSVELVGLAKNIQYF. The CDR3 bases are TGCAGCGTTGAGTTGGTTGGGCTAGCCAAAAACATTCAGTACTTC.

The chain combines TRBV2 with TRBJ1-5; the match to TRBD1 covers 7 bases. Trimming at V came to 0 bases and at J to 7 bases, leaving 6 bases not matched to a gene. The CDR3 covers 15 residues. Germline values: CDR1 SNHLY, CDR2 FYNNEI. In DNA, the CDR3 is TGTGCCAGCAGTGAAGCCGGGGCAGGGGGGCAGCCCCAGCATTTT. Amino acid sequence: CASSEAGAGGQPQHF.